This T cell receptor (beta chain) was observed in a study of blood T cell repertoires in COVID-19. Looking at the study overall: Whether acute or convalescent, the COVID-19 samples came from the United States, Italy and Spain. T cells, B-cell-depleted T cells, or PBMCs supplied cDNA or gDNA.

Authors' processing steps: Amplification of reference gene primers provided the estimated nucleated cell counts. Sequencing used immunoSEQ multiplex PCR; TCRdb keeps in-frame clones, though not all of them. V, J and clone size are taken as reported in that table, and D and trimming were inferred from the DNA itself. The sample lists around 100,000 clones, 70% to 80% occurring once. Material: peripheral blood. This receptor was taken from a woman aged 70-85 years with acute or convalescent COVID-19.

The CDR3 DNA reads TGTGCCAGCCAGGGTCCTAATTCGTACGAGCAGTACTTC. Its protein is CASQGPNSYEQYF. The chain has TRBV7-9 and TRBJ2-7; D might be TRBD1 (5 bases). CDR1 and CDR2 (germline): SEHNR, FQNEAQ (reference sequence). The V end was cut by 8 bases, the J end by 4 bases, with 15 bases between. The CDR3 totals 13 residues.